Given below is one T cell receptor beta chain in context. This record belongs to a study of T cell responses to AZD1222 COVID-19 vaccine. CDR3 length equals 16 residues. Germline assignment: CDR1 MNHEY and CDR2 SVGAGI. J was trimmed by 4 bases and V by 1 base; bases with no gene match: 4. Data came from immunoSEQ multiplex PCR; TCRdb stores just in-frame clones and leaves some out. In the table there are around 100,000 clones, around 90% of which are singletons. The chain has TRBV6-5 and TRBJ2-2; the match to TRBD1 covers 9 bases. The sample was peripheral blood, taken on day 0 of AZD1222 vaccination. The receptor comes from an adult in good health. The CDR3 nucleotides read TGTGCCAGCAGTTACTACAGGGGGCGGACCACCGGGGAGCTGTTTTTT. Residues: CASSYYRGRTTGELFF.